This T cell receptor (beta chain) was obtained from a study of T cells after posttransplantation cyclophosphamide. The V and J ends lost 5 bases and 9 bases respectively, with 7 bases between them. In germline, CDR1 is MGHRA, CDR2 YSYEKL. This CDR3 is built from 11 residues. Libraries were prepared by immunoSEQ multiplex PCR; TCRdb keeps only in-frame clonotypes and omits some of them. The data hold roughly 4,000 clones, with around 79% observed a single time. Busulfan-fludarabine conditioning, marrow transplant, and cyclophosphamide on days +3 and +4 were administered. The chain recombines TRBV4-1 with TRBJ2-2, with no clear D. The source was PBMCs, collected 29 days after a stem cell transplant with posttransplant cyclophosphamide. This clonotype originated in a male patient in his fifties who received an allogeneic stem cell transplant from an unrelated donor, was CMV-positive, and had acute GVHD only. Some T cells may have come from the graft donor. CDR3 in amino acids: CASSVRRELFF. In DNA, the CDR3 is TGCGCCAGCAGCGTCAGGAGGGAGCTGTTTTTT.